This TCR beta chain originates from a study of T cell repertoires in cytomegalovirus infection. Looking at the study overall: Public TCR beta signatures marked donors with CMV infection and the matching HLA.

In its sample, this clonotype was seen many times. Its antigen is still unknown. The V and J ends lost 2 bases and 3 bases, in that order; junction bases with no gene match: 2. This CDR3 contains 14 residues. Germline-derived CDR1 and CDR2 are SGHTA and FQGNSA. TCRdb reprocessed the reads via MiXCR and lists one record per CDR3 protein. Of around 540,000 distinct CDR3 sequences listed, around a third are singletons. This receptor was obtained from a human donor in good health (CMV status not recorded). Some clones in this sample may be carry-over from other donors' samples. The J gene is TRBJ2-3, the V gene TRBV7-2; 7 positions agree with TRBD2. The source was cultured PBMCs, collected from culture after CMV antigen stimulation. The CDR3 sequence: CASSLWGGTDTQYF. In nucleotides, the CDR3 is TGTGCCAGCAGCTTATGGGGGGGAACAGATACGCAGTATTTT.